This T cell receptor (beta chain) came from a study of T cell responses to AZD1222 COVID-19 vaccine. The CDR3 loop spans 14 amino acids. Germline V gene sequence: CDR1 SGHDT, CDR2 YYEEEE. V lost 5 bases, J lost 4 bases, and 6 bases stayed unmatched. This table comes from immunoSEQ multiplex PCR, and its TCRdb copy is limited to in-frame clones, with some not included. The sample lists around 140,000 clones, about 92% occurring once. The V call is TRBV5-6, the J call TRBJ2-3, with 8 nucleotides matching TRBD2. This specimen consisted of peripheral blood, obtained on day 0 of MenACWY control vaccination. The source is an adult in good health. This CDR3 reads CASSIAGIPDTQYF. The CDR3 DNA reads TGTGCCAGCAGTATAGCGGGGATTCCAGATACGCAGTATTTT.